Reported below is one T cell receptor (beta chain). Antigen specificity is unknown. Clones were sequenced by immunoSEQ multiplex PCR, and TCRdb holds only the in-frame ones, with some missing. This sample carries over 30,000 clones, 70% to 90% of them seen once, and the ten largest clones take approximately 11%. This sample is part of a study of CD8 T cells in acute hepatitis C reinfection. Study-wide results and caveats: One of thirteen outcome-independent public clonotypes used V04-02/J02-02. Alphabeta pairing of public clonotypes could not be determined from bulk TCRbeta data.

The time point is: naive CD8 control sorted from an acute-time-point sample. Material: naive CD8+ T cells from PBMCs. This receptor was identified in a woman aged 18-35 years who spontaneously cleared hepatitis C infection.

Here the CDR3 reads CASSFVGNLRENTEAFF. The DNA of the CDR3 is TGCGCCAGCAGCTTTGTGGGGAATCTTCGGGAGAACACTGAAGCTTTCTTT. This rearrangement joins TRBV5-1 to TRBJ1-1, with unresolved D. The CDR3 has 17 residues. Germline V CDR1 and CDR2: SGHRS, YFSETQ. V was cut by 2 bases and J by 1 base, with 18 bases left in between.